This TCR beta chain was observed in a study of tumor-infiltrating lymphocytes in localized non-small cell lung cancer. Study results and limitations: TCRbeta sequencing showed higher T cell infiltration in tumors than uninvolved lung.

Measured with immunoSEQ multiplex PCR; TCRdb has only the in-frame clones, and not every one. Here the sample spans tens of thousands of clones, about three fifths being singletons. V was shortened by 2 bases and J by 2 bases, with 6 bases between the two germline ends. The CDR3 runs 14 residues. Germline loops: CDR1 MNHNY, CDR2 SVGAGI (reference sequence). A word on this clone: Its antigen is as yet unknown.

The sequenced sample was lung tumor tissue. The gene calls are TRBV6-6 and TRBJ2-2, with D perhaps matching TRBD1 (5 bases). This receptor was identified in a human donor with non-small cell lung cancer. CDR3 residues: CASSYDSNTGELFF. The CDR3 DNA reads TGTGCCAGCAGTTACGACAGCAACACCGGGGAGCTGTTTTTT.